This paragraph covers one TCR beta chain sequence. Its antigen is not known. The data are from a study of blood T cells in healthy people across ages. Overall study results and limits: Unsorted PBMC material precluded a definitive naive versus antigen-experienced comparison.

A second PCR of about 7 to 12 cycles used a sample-barcoded 5' primer and a J-beta primer mix. All cDNA molecules were each tagged by a template-switch adaptor with 12 random nucleotides. TCRdb reanalysed the 5' RACE reads using MiXCR and keeps one entry per CDR3 protein. The sample has 1.2 million to 1.5 million distinct CDR3 sequences, almost 60% seen once. Between the trimmed V and J ends, which lost 5 bases and 0 bases, there was a span of 14 bases. This CDR3 has 15 residues. The germline CDR1 and CDR2 sequences are DFQATT and SNEGSKA (reference sequence). Sequenced: blood. The rearrangement joins TRBV20-1 to TRBJ2-1, with no clear D. This receptor was identified in a man between 18 and 35 years old in good health. The CDR3 region is CSARQGNPSYNEQFF. As DNA, the CDR3 is TGCAGTGCTCGGCAAGGGAATCCCTCCTACAATGAGCAGTTCTTC.